The TCR beta chain under discussion was sequenced for a study of shared clonotypes between healthy human individuals. General study findings and limits: The study sampled only blood, and tissue repertoires likely differ. Lower generation probabilities were found for non-shared clonotypes than for those shared by all four donors.

The naive CD8 fraction comprised CD45RO-negative cells positively selected for CCR7 and excluded terminally differentiated effector memory CD45RA+ cells. Every one of the donors was a Caucasian adult that lived in Nashville, Tennessee. The CDR3 runs 16 residues. Trimming shortened V by 1 base and J by 1 base, and 11 bases separated the two germline ends. Looked up from germline, CDR1 is MDHEN and CDR2 is SYDVKM. About this clone: The antigen remains undetermined.

Assay used: immunoSEQ multiplex PCR; TCRdb lists only in-frame clones, some missing. The sample contains roughly 2.1 million clones, under 95% of which appear only once. J is TRBJ1-5 and V is TRBV28; D gene ambiguous. The sample comprised naive CD8+ T cells from PBMCs. This clonotype originated in a man in his late teens or twenties in good health. Some clones in this sample may be carry-over from other donors' samples. CDR3 amino acids: CASSLFTLDSNQPQHF. CDR3 coding DNA: TGTGCCAGCAGTTTATTTACCCTGGACAGCAATCAGCCCCAGCATTTT.